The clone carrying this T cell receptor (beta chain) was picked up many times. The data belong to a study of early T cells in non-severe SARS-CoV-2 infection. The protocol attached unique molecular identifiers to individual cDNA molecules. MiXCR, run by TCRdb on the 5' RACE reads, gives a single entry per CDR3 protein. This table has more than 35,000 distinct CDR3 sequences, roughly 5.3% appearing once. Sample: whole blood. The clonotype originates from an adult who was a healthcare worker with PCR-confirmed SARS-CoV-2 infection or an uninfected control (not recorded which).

The chain's CDR3 is CASSRLRQDYGYTF. The CDR3 coding sequence is TGTGCCAGCAGCCGCCTTCGACAGGACTATGGCTACACCTTC. V is TRBV4-2 and J is TRBJ1-2, with D perhaps TRBD1 (6 bases). This CDR3 has 14 residues. The germline V gene has CDR1 LGHNA and CDR2 YNFKEQ. Deletions cut 4 bases from V and 3 bases from J, with 12 bases between.